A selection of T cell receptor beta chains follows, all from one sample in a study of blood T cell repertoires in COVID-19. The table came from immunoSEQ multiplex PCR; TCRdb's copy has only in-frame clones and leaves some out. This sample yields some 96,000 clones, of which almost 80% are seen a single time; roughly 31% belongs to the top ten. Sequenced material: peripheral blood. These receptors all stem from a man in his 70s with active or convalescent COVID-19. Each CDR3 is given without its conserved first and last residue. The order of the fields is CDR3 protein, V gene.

cdr3_aa: ASSSSLIQQF
v_call: TRBV12-3/TRBV12-4

cdr3_aa: ASSLGQGATNEKLF
v_call: TRBV27

cdr3_aa: ASSCPGTGGKAF
v_call: TRBV12-1

cdr3_aa: ASSVGQGLLETQY
v_call: TRBV5-6

cdr3_aa: ASTTSSSSGNTIY
v_call: TRBV7-9

cdr3_aa: ASSLIGQGDYNEQF
v_call: TRBV11-1

cdr3_aa: ASSDRQGSYGYT
v_call: TRBV6-1

cdr3_aa: ASRATENTEAF
v_call: TRBV25-1

cdr3_aa: ASSQLGGPTKNIQY
v_call: TRBV6-2/TRBV6-3

cdr3_aa: ASSFGDRGYEQY
v_call: TRBV5-6

cdr3_aa: ASSPGQLYGYT
v_call: TRBV5-1

cdr3_aa: ASSMWGGYGYT
v_call: TRBV12-3/TRBV12-4

cdr3_aa: ASGSGSYEQY
v_call: TRBV27

cdr3_aa: ASSLTTGTNTEAF
v_call: TRBV7-6

cdr3_aa: ASSHNANYGYT
v_call: TRBV7-8

cdr3_aa: ASSVSGLTNQPQH
v_call: TRBV9

cdr3_aa: ASSIRTGAQPQH
v_call: TRBV19

cdr3_aa: ASSVGGTVSGYT
v_call: TRBV9

cdr3_aa: ASSAGPLYGYT
v_call: TRBV19

cdr3_aa: ASSQEYRGSEKLF
v_call: TRBV4-3

cdr3_aa: ASSSDVALAKNIQY
v_call: TRBV18

cdr3_aa: AWSVSEAF
v_call: TRBV30

cdr3_aa: ASSDDLSGPLH
v_call: TRBV6-1

cdr3_aa: ASRFLYGYT
v_call: TRBV28

cdr3_aa: ASSLEAGPYEQY
v_call: TRBV5-4

cdr3_aa: ASSVRSNQPQH
v_call: TRBV6-4

cdr3_aa: ASSQLAGGRADTQY
v_call: TRBV19

cdr3_aa: ASSQERESGELF
v_call: TRBV3-1/TRBV3-2

cdr3_aa: ASSPPGQGTGEQY
v_call: TRBV6-2/TRBV6-3

cdr3_aa: ASSLGTTDNQPQH
v_call: TRBV7-2

cdr3_aa: ASSFGGVTREY
v_call: TRBV12-3/TRBV12-4

cdr3_aa: ASSGRDRGGTGELF
v_call: TRBV5-4

cdr3_aa: ASSLDPGFDTEAF
v_call: TRBV5-5

cdr3_aa: ASSKQGASTDTQY
v_call: TRBV5-1

cdr3_aa: ASSQTGGLEQY
v_call: TRBV12-3/TRBV12-4

cdr3_aa: ASSLQGASNEKLF
v_call: TRBV5-1

cdr3_aa: ASSCLGQGMDEQY
v_call: TRBV5-6

cdr3_aa: ASSQKTGLYEQY
v_call: TRBV4-3

cdr3_aa: ASSYLKTGDQPQH
v_call: TRBV6-6

cdr3_aa: ASSPRRDGRPGQANGEQY
v_call: TRBV4-1

cdr3_aa: ASSQESGRAVVVDSYEQY
v_call: TRBV14

cdr3_aa: ASSTGDYLYNEQF
v_call: TRBV9

cdr3_aa: ASSRARGAGELF
v_call: TRBV4-2

cdr3_aa: ASSTGLAGGLSYEQY
v_call: TRBV19

cdr3_aa: AWSGPTGGKETQY
v_call: TRBV30

cdr3_aa: ASSSRTGGASAKNIQY
v_call: TRBV6-2/TRBV6-3

cdr3_aa: ASSQDRGRRKGQIKETQY
v_call: TRBV3-1/TRBV3-2

cdr3_aa: ASSRPGQSVRGNQPQH
v_call: TRBV6-2/TRBV6-3

cdr3_aa: ASATGLAPSDEQF
v_call: TRBV12-5

cdr3_aa: ASSQVSGNQPQH
v_call: TRBV4-2

cdr3_aa: AWTGTGGAVGYT
v_call: TRBV30

cdr3_aa: ASSLILTAPQETQY
v_call: TRBV28

cdr3_aa: ASSIRTDNTEAF
v_call: TRBV19

cdr3_aa: ASSLSGGGNTIY
v_call: TRBV27

cdr3_aa: ASSIQGAGNEKLF
v_call: TRBV11-2

cdr3_aa: ASRWGRDTGELF
v_call: TRBV27